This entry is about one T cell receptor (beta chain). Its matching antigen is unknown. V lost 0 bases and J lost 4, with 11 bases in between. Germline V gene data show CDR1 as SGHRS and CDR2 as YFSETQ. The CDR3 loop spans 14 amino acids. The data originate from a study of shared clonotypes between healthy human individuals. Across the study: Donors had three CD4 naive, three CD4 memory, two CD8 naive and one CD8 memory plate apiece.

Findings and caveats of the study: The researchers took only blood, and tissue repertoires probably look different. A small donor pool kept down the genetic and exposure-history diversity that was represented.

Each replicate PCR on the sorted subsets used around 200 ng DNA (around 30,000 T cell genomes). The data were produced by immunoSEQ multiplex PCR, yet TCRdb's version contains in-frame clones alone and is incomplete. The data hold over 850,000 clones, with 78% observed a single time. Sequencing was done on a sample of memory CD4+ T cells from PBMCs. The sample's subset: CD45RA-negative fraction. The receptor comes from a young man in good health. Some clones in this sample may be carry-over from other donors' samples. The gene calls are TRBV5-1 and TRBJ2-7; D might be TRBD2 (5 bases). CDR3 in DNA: TGCGCCAGCAGCTTGGTTGGGAGTAGATACGAGCAGTACTTC. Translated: CASSLVGSRYEQYF.